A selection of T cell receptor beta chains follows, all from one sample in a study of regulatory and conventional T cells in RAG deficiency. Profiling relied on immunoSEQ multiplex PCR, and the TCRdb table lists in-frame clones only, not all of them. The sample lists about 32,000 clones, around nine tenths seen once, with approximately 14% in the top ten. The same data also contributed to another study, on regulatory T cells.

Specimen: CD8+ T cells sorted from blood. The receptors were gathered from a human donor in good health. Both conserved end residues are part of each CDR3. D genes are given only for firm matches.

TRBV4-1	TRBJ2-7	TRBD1	TGCGCCAGCAGCCAAGAGGTAACAGGGGGCGCGGACGAGCAGTACTTC	CASSQEVTGGADEQYF
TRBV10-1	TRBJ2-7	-	TGCGCCAGCAGTGACCCCGGGTCCTACGAGCAGTACTTC	CASSDPGSYEQYF
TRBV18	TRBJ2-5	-	TGTGCCAGCGCAGTATCGGGGCAAGAGACCCAGTACTTC	CASAVSGQETQYF
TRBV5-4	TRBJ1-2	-	TGTGCCAGCAGCTCTGGGACCTCGATCTCCTATGGCTACACCTTC	CASSSGTSISYGYTF
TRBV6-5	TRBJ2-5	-	TGTGCCAGCAGTAACCCGGGGGAGCAGTACTTC	CASSNPGEQYF
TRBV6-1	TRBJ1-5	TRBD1	TGTGCCAGCAGTGAAGATGGACAGGGGGGTCAGCCCCAGCATTTT	CASSEDGQGGQPQHF
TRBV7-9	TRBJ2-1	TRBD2	TGTGCCAGCAGCTTAGAAAGCGGGGGTTACAATGAGCAGTTCTTC	CASSLESGGYNEQFF
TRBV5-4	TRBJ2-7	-	TGTGCCAGCAGCCATGGACCGACCTACGAGCAGTACTTC	CASSHGPTYEQYF
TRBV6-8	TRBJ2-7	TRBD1	TGTGCCAGCAGTTTTATTCCGTACCGGGACAGCCTCTACGAGCAGTACTTC	CASSFIPYRDSLYEQYF
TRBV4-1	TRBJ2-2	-	TGCGCCAGCAGCCAAGAGTCGGGGGCCAACACCGGGGAGCTGTTTTTT	CASSQESGANTGELFF
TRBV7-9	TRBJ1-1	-	TGTGCCAGCAGCTTTGGGGGGAACACTGAAGCTTTCTTT	CASSFGGNTEAFF